This TCR beta chain was documented in a study of cytomegalovirus exposure and HLA in healthy donors. Study-wide results and limits: TRBV6-2, TRBV6-3 and some other V segments were unresolvable in 87-base-pair reads. By HLA locus, TCR association rates varied in a later analysis, with DRB1 showing the most and HLA-C the fewest.

This clone has more than one count but fewer than ten. Its target is not known. The CDR3 runs to 14 residues. Trimming removed 0 bases at V and 4 bases at J, with 10 bases between. Germline-derived CDR1 and CDR2 are SGHRS and YFSETQ. Both 60 Vbeta primers and 13 Jbeta primers went into the PCR. Using immunoSEQ multiplex PCR, the repertoire was profiled, and TCRdb retains in-frame clones only, with some absent. This table holds 63,000 or so clones, around 80% found once. Sequences were obtained from PBMCs. The sequence was obtained from a woman in her thirties in good health and CMV-seronegative. The chain couples TRBV5-1 to TRBJ1-2, with D perhaps matching TRBD1 (5 bases). The CDR3 nucleotides read TGCGCCAGCAGCTTGGCGGGGGACCTCTATGGCTACACCTTC. As protein: CASSLAGDLYGYTF.